This passage covers 25 T cell receptor beta chains from one sample sequenced in a study of cytomegalovirus exposure and HLA in healthy donors. With 60 Vbeta and 13 Jbeta primers, the PCR was carried out. TCRdb keeps only in-frame clones here, not all; method: immunoSEQ multiplex PCR. In the table there are 95,000 to 150,000 clones, 75% to 85% of which are singletons. The sample comprised PBMCs. These receptors originate from a man aged 25 to 40 in good health and CMV-seropositive.

The chain links TRBV9 to TRBJ1-4; 7 nucleotides match TRBD1. V lost 4 bases, J lost 7 bases, and 10 bases stayed unmatched. The CDR3 is 15 amino acids. The germline gives CDR1 SGDLS, CDR2 YYNGEE. CDR3 in DNA: TGTGCCAGCAGCCCCTCGTCACAGGGGCGTGAAAAACTGTTTTTT. It encodes CASSPSSQGREKLFF.

The count of this clone is one. This sequence joins TRBV7-2 and TRBJ1-1, with 12 bases identical to TRBD1. The CDR3 consists of 15 residues. Germline V gives CDR1 SGHTA, CDR2 FQGNSA. Unmatched junction bases numbered 9, after V lost 2 bases and J lost 11 bases. The CDR3 is CASSLIGTGGGGAFF. The CDR3 nucleotides read TGTGCCAGCAGCTTAATCGGGACAGGGGGCGGAGGGGCTTTCTTT.

The chain links TRBV4-1 to TRBJ1-4; 7 nucleotides line up with TRBD1. CDR1 is MGHRA and CDR2 is YSYEKL in the germline V gene. J gave up 4 bases and V 4 bases, and 12 bases lay outside the gene matches. The CDR3 extends over 17 amino acids. In DNA form, the CDR3 reads TGCGCCAGCAGCCCAGGGGGGTTGTGGAACCGTAATGAAAAACTGTTTTTT. It is translated as CASSPGGLWNRNEKLFF.

V and J are TRBV29-1 and TRBJ1-1; D is undetermined. CDR3 size: 12 residues. Germline V gene data show CDR1 as SQVTM and CDR2 as ANQGSEA. Trimming removed 0 bases at V and 8 bases at J, with 10 bases between. Here the CDR3 DNA reads TGCAGCGTTGAAGACCCCTTCGTCGAAGCTTTCTTT. Translated, it gives CSVEDPFVEAFF.

This rearrangement joins TRBV11-2 to TRBJ2-5, with 12 bases matching TRBD2. The end of the DNA fits TRBJ2-7 better, so the J call may be wrong. The CDR3 has 16 amino acids. Germline values: CDR1 SGHAT, CDR2 FQNNGV. As DNA, the CDR3 is TGTGCCAGCAGCCGGGCCCGGACTAGCGGGGTCTACGAGCAGTACTTC. Amino acids: CASSRARTSGVYEQYF.

V gene TRBV5-5 combines with J gene TRBJ1-4; TRBD1 is a possible D gene (5 bases). CDR3 size: 14 residues. V dropped 0 bases and J dropped 8 bases, with 11 bases sitting between them. Germline loops: CDR1 SGHKS, CDR2 YYEKEE (reference sequence). The CDR3 DNA reads as TGTGCCAGCAGCTTGGCAGGGTTGGACGAAAAACTGTTTTTT. Translation: CASSLAGLDEKLFF.

The genes are TRBV18 and TRBJ2-3; 8 nucleotides line up with TRBD2. From germline, CDR1 is KGHSH and CDR2 LQKENI. The ends lost 0 bases at V and 5 bases at J; junction bases unmatched: 4. This CDR3 has 15 amino acids. CDR3 coding DNA: TGTGCCAGCTCACCACCGACTAGCGTCGTAGATACGCAGTATTTT. The encoded protein is CASSPPTSVVDTQYF.

This rearrangement joins TRBV29-1 to TRBJ1-2; 8 nucleotides match TRBD1. J was trimmed by 4 bases and V by 7 bases; bases with no gene match: 8. CDR1 and CDR2 from the germline V gene are SQVTM and ANQGSEA. The CDR3 is made up of 13 amino acids. Here the CDR3 reads CSARTGLSYGYTF. Here the CDR3 DNA reads TGCAGCGCCAGGACAGGGCTATCCTATGGCTACACCTTC.

This rearrangement joins TRBV6-1 to TRBJ1-2; 10 positions agree with TRBD1. V shed 6 bases and J 2 bases; nucleotides not matched to a gene: 3. CDR3 length: 14 residues. The V gene's germline CDR1 is MNHNS and CDR2 SASEGT. The CDR3 spells CASRLTGGNYGYTF. For the CDR3, the DNA is TGTGCCAGCAGATTGACAGGGGGCAACTATGGCTACACCTTC.

This chain uses TRBV5-6 with TRBJ2-1, with TRBD1 matching 8 bases. V lost 2 bases, J lost 16 bases, and 11 bases stayed unmatched. The CDR3 spans 13 residues. The V gene's germline CDR1 is SGHDT and CDR2 YYEEEE. The CDR3 nucleotides read TGTGCCAGCAGCTTATCAGACAGGGGTGGGTTTTTCTTC. Protein: CASSLSDRGGFFF.

This clone was counted between two and nine times. The gene calls are TRBV2 and TRBJ2-1; tentative D call: TRBD1 (6 bases). CDR3 length: 14 residues. V shed 7 bases and J shed 0 bases, with 10 bases lying between them. In germline, CDR1 is SNHLY, CDR2 FYNNEI. This chain's CDR3 is CASNQGSSYNEQFF. The CDR3 DNA is TGTGCCAGCAATCAGGGGAGCTCCTACAATGAGCAGTTCTTC.

The chain links TRBV13 to TRBJ2-7; D might be TRBD2 (6 bases). The CDR3 loop spans 12 amino acids. Germline loops: CDR1 PRHDT, CDR2 FYEKMQ (reference sequence). Trimming cost V 7 bases and J 6 bases, with 13 bases left between them. The CDR3 loop is CASKEGRSEQYF. The CDR3 DNA sequence: TGTGCCAGCAAGGAGGGGAGGTCCGAGCAGTACTTC.

The rearrangement joins TRBV28 to TRBJ1-2; possible D gene TRBD1, 5 bases. V dropped 3 bases and J dropped 1 base, with 9 bases sitting between them. The length of the CDR3 is 14 residues. Per the germline V gene, CDR1 is MDHEN and CDR2 is SYDVKM. Here the CDR3 reads CASSLAGNNYGYTF. DNA of the CDR3: TGTGCCAGCAGTTTGGCAGGGAATAACTATGGCTACACCTTC.

The V and J genes are TRBV19 and TRBJ2-2; 7 bases are a match to TRBD2. J was trimmed by 6 bases and V by 6 bases; bases with no gene match: 13. Looked up from germline, CDR1 is LNHDA and CDR2 is SQIVND (reference sequence). The CDR3 sequence is 16 residues long. The DNA for the CDR3 is TGTGCCAGTAGAGGGACTACCGTCCTTATGGCCGGGGAGCTGTTTTTT. This encodes CASRGTTVLMAGELFF.

The genes are TRBV5-5 and TRBJ2-1, with 8 bases aligning to TRBD2. The CDR3 spans 15 residues. Germline trimming cut 1 base from V and 4 bases from J; bases unmatched to any gene: 4. CDR1 and CDR2 from the germline V gene are SGHKS and YYEKEE (reference sequence). CDR3 DNA: TGTGCCAGCAGCTTGATTAGCGGGGTATACAATGAGCAGTTCTTC. Protein product: CASSLISGVYNEQFF.

This clone was counted between two and nine times. V gene TRBV19 combines with J gene TRBJ2-3, with 11 positions matching TRBD1. Germline loops: CDR1 LNHDA, CDR2 SQIVND (reference sequence). After removal of 3 bases from V and 3 bases from J, the junction contained 5 bases not matched to a gene. The CDR3 sequence is 16 residues long. The CDR3 DNA is TGTGCCAGTAGTATGGACCGGGACAGGGGGACAGATACGCAGTATTTT. Translated: CASSMDRDRGTDTQYF.

This clone was observed a few times. The chain couples TRBV5-1 to TRBJ2-7, with TRBD1 matching over 8 bases. CDR1 and CDR2 from the germline V gene are SGHRS and YFSETQ. This CDR3 is 13 amino acids long. After removal of 5 bases from V and 5 bases from J, the junction contained 6 bases not matched to a gene. The CDR3 bases are TGCGCCAGCAGAAGGGACAGGATGAACGAGCAGTACTTC. Protein sequence: CASRRDRMNEQYF.

CDR3 loop: CASSLPGDTQYF. CDR3 DNA sequence: TGTGCCAGCAGCTTGCCCGGAGATACGCAGTATTTT. This chain uses TRBV5-5 with TRBJ2-3; D ambiguous. CDR3 length: 12 amino acids. CDR1 SGHKS and CDR2 YYEKEE come from the germline V gene (reference sequence). V gave up 1 base and J gave up 5 bases, with 5 bases separating them.

The chain recombines TRBV6-6 with TRBJ2-2, with TRBD2 identical over 8 bases. This CDR3 has 15 amino acids. CDR1 and CDR2 from the germline V gene are MNHNY and SVGAGI (reference sequence). Losses at the gene ends were 6 bases for V and 7 bases for J; bases not matched to a gene: 10. CDR3: CASSPGTSQVGELFF. The CDR3, as DNA: TGTGCCAGCAGCCCCGGGACTAGTCAGGTCGGGGAGCTGTTTTTT.

The V call is TRBV5-1, the J call TRBJ2-5; 11 bases fit TRBD2. CDR3 size: 15 residues. J was trimmed by 4 bases and V by 5 bases; bases with no gene match: 7. The germline gives CDR1 SGHRS, CDR2 YFSETQ. The CDR3 spells CASSMTSGEGETQYF. CDR3 DNA sequence: TGCGCCAGCAGTATGACTAGCGGGGAGGGAGAGACCCAGTACTTC.

The chain links TRBV5-1 to TRBJ1-5; no clear D. The CDR3 consists of 15 residues. Trimming stripped 0 bases from V and 5 bases from J, with 12 bases between. Germline lookup yields CDR1 SGHRS and CDR2 YFSETQ. CDR3 protein: CASSLEGGWDQPQHF. CDR3 bases: TGCGCCAGCAGCTTGGAGGGAGGTTGGGATCAGCCCCAGCATTTT.

This chain links TRBV25-1 with TRBJ1-1; 11 nucleotides align to TRBD1. The V gene's germline CDR1 is MGHDK and CDR2 SYGVNS. V lost 6 bases and J lost 7; bases outside the gene matches: 10. The CDR3 is 15 residues long. The DNA for the CDR3 is TGTGCCAGCAGACAAACAGGGACAGGGGGTGTTGAAGCTTTCTTT. Translating it yields CASRQTGTGGVEAFF.

The V gene is TRBV10-2, the J gene TRBJ2-3; no reliable D call. This CDR3 has 12 amino acids. Per the germline V gene, CDR1 is WSHSY and CDR2 is SAAADI. The germline V and J ends were trimmed by 3 bases and 6 bases, with 7 bases remaining between them. The CDR3 DNA reads TGCGCCAGCAGTGATTCCGCGGATACGCAGTATTTT. Translated, it gives CASSDSADTQYF.

This clone appeared a single time. The V gene is TRBV29-1, the J gene TRBJ1-2; TRBD1 matches at 7 bases. CDR1 is SQVTM and CDR2 is ANQGSEA in the germline V gene. The CDR3 is made up of 15 amino acids. The junction had 7 bases not matched to a gene; V was cut back by 1 base and J by 2 bases. The CDR3 sequence: CSVEGGGSRNYGYTF. The CDR3 nucleotides read TGCAGCGTTGAAGGAGGGGGCAGTCGGAACTATGGCTACACCTTC.

The V gene is TRBV5-1, the J gene TRBJ1-2; D perhaps matches TRBD1 (5 bases). Trimming shortened V by 4 bases and J by 6 bases, and 13 bases separated the two germline ends. The V gene's germline CDR1 is SGHRS and CDR2 YFSETQ. The CDR3 is made up of 13 amino acids. This chain's CDR3 is CASSTRQLDGYTF. The CDR3 region has the DNA TGCGCCAGCAGCACACGACAGTTAGATGGCTACACCTTC.